This T cell receptor beta chain was obtained from a study of blood T cells in healthy people across ages. PCR was performed a second time for about 6 to 12 cycles using a sample-barcoded 5' primer and a J-beta primer mix. A single record per CDR3 protein comes from TCRdb applying MiXCR to the 5' RACE reads. The table shows around 900,000 distinct CDR3 sequences, with just over 50% occurring only once. Trimming took 0 bases from V and 5 from J, leaving 10 bases between them. The CDR3 length is 15 residues. Germline CDR1 is SGHDN and CDR2 is FVKESK. The sequence was obtained from a woman in her sixties in good health. Sequences were obtained from blood. The chain uses TRBV14 and TRBJ2-2; D remains unclear. CDR3 amino acids: CASSQEGIGTGELFF. The CDR3 region has the DNA TGTGCCAGCAGCCAAGAAGGTATTGGAACCGGGGAGCTGTTTTTT.